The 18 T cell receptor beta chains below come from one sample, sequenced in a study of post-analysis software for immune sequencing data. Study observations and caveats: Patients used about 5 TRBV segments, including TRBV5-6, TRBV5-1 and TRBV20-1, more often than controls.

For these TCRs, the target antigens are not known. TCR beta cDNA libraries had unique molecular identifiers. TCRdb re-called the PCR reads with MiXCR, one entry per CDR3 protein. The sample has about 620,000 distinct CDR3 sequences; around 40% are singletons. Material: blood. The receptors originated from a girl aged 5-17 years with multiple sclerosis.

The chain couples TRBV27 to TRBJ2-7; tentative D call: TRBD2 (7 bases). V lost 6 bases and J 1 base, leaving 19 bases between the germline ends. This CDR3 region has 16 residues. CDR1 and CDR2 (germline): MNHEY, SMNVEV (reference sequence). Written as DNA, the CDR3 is TGTGCCAGCAGGACGCTGGGGGGGCGTAGGTCCTACGAGCAGTACTTC. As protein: CASRTLGGRRSYEQYF.

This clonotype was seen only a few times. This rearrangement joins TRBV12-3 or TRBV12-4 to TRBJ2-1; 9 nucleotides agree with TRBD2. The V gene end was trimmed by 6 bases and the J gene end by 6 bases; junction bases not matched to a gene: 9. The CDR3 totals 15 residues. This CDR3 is CASSPAGGPSNEQFF. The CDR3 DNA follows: TGTGCCAGCAGCCCCGCGGGAGGGCCGAGCAATGAGCAGTTCTTC.

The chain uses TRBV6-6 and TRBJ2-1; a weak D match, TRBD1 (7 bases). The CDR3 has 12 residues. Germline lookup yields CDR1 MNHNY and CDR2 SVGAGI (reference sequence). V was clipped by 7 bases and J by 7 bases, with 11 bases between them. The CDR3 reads CASTQGRNEQFF. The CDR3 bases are TGTGCCAGCACACAGGGGAGGAATGAGCAGTTCTTC.

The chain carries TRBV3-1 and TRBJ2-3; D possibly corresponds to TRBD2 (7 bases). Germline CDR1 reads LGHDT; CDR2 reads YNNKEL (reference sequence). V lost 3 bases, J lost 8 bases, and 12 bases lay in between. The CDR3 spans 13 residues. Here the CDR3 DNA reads TGTGCCAGCAGCCATCGGGGGGCAAGTACGCAGTATTTT. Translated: CASSHRGASTQYF.

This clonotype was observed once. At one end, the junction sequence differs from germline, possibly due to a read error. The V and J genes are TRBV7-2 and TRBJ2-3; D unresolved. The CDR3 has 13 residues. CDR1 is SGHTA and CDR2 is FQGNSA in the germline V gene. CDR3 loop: CASRLASTDTQYF. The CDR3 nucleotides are TGTGCCAGCAGGTTAGCTAGCACAGATACGCAGTATTTT.

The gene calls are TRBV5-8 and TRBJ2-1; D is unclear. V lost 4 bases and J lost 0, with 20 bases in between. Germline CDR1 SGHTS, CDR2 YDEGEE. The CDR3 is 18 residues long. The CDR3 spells CASSGVGVAVSSYNEQFF. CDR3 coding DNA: TGTGCCAGCAGCGGGGTCGGTGTGGCAGTAAGCTCCTACAATGAGCAGTTCTTC.

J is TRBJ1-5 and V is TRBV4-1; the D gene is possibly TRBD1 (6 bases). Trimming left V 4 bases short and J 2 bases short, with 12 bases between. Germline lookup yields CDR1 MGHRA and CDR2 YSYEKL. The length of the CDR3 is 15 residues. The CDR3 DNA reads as TGCGCCAGCAGCCCAGGGGTGAGGGGCAATCAGCCCCAGCATTTT. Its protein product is CASSPGVRGNQPQHF.

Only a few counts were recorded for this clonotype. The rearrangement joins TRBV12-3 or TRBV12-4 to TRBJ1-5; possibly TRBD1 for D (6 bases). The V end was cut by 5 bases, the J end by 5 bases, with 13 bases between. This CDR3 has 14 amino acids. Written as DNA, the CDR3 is TGTGCCAGCAGTAGAATGGACAGCTATCAGCCCCAGCATTTT. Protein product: CASSRMDSYQPQHF.

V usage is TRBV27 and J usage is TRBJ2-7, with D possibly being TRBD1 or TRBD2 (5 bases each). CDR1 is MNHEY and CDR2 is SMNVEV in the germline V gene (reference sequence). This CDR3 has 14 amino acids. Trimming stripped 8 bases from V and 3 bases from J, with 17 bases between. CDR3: CASRVSGRSYEQYF. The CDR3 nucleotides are TGTGCCAGCCGAGTATCGGGACGGAGCTACGAGCAGTACTTC.

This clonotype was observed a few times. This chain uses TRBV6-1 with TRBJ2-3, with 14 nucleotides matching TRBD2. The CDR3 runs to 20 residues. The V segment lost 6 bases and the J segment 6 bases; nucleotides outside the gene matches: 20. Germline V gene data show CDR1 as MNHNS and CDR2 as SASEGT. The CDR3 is CASSEYSLHRLAGGLDTQYF. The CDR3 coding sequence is TGTGCCAGCAGCGAATATTCCCTTCACCGACTAGCGGGAGGGTTGGATACGCAGTATTTT.

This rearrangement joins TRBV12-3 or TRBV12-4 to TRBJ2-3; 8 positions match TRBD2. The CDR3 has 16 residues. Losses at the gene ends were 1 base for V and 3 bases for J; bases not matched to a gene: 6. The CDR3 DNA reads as TGTGCCAGCAGTTTAGTGCTAGCGGGCCCAACAGATACGCAGTATTTT. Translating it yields CASSLVLAGPTDTQYF.

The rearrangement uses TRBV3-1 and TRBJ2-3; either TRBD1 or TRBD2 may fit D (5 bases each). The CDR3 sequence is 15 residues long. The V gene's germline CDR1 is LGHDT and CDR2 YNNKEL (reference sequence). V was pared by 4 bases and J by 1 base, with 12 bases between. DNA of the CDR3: TGTGCCAGCAGCCTACTGACGGGGCGCACAGATACGCAGTATTTT. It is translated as CASSLLTGRTDTQYF.

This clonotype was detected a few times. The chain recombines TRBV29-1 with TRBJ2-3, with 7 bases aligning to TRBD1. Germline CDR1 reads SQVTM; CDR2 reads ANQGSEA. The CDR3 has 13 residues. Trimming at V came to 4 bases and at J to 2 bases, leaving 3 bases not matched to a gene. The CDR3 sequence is CSVAGQYTDTQYF. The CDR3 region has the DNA TGCAGCGTTGCGGGACAGTACACAGATACGCAGTATTTT.

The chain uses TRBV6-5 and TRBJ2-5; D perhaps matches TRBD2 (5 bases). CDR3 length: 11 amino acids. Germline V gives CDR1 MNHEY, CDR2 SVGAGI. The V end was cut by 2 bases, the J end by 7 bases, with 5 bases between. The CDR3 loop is CASSYGRTQYF. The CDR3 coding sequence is TGTGCCAGCAGTTACGGGAGGACCCAGTACTTC.

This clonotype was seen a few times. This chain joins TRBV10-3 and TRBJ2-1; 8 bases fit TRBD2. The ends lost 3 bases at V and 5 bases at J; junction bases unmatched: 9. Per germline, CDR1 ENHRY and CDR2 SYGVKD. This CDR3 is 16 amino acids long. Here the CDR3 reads CAISDPTIAGNNEQFF. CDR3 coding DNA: TGTGCCATCAGTGACCCGACTATAGCGGGGAACAATGAGCAGTTCTTC.

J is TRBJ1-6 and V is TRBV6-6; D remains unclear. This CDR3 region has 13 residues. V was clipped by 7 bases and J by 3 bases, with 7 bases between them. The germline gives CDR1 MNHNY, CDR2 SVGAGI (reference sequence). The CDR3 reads CASKGNYNSPLHF. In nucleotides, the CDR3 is TGTGCCAGCAAAGGGAACTATAATTCACCCCTCCACTTT.

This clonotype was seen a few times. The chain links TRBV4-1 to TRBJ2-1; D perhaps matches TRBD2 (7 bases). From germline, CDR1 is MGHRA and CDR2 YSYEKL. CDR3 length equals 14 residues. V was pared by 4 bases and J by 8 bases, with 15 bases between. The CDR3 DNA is TGCGCCAGCAGCCTACCCAGGGAGGGGGATGAGCAGTTCTTC. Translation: CASSLPREGDEQFF.

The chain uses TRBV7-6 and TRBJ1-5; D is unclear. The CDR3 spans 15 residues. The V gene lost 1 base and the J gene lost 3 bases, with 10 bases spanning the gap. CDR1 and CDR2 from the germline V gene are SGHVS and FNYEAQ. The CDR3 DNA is TGTGCCAGCAGCTTAGGCTCGGGCCCCAATCAGCCCCAGCATTTT. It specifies CASSLGSGPNQPQHF.